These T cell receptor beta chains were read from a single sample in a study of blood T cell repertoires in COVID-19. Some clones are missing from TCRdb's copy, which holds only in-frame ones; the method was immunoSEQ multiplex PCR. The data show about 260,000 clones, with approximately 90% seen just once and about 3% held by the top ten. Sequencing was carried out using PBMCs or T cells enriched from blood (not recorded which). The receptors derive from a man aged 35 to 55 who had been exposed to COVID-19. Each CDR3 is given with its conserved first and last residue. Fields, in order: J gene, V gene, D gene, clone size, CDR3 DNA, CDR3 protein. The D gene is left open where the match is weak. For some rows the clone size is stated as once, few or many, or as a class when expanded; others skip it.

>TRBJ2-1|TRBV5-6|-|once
TGTGCCAGCAGCGGGGGCCTTCACAATGAGCAGTTCTTC
CASSGGLHNEQFF
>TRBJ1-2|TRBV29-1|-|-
TGCAGCGTTGAAGACGACAGGTCCGGCTATGGCTACACCTTC
CSVEDDRSGYGYTF
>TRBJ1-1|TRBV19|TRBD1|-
TGTGCCAGTAGTACGGCTAGAGGGGGCGAAGCCTCGGGAGCTTTCTTT
CASSTARGGEASGAFF
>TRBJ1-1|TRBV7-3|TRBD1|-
TGTGCCAGCAGCCCTACAGGGGGGAAAATCCAAGCTTTCTTT
CASSPTGGKIQAFF
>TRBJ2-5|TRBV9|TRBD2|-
TGTGCCAGCAGCGTAGGGGTAGCGGGAGGGTTGGAGACCCAGTACTTC
CASSVGVAGGLETQYF
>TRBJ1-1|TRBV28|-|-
TGTGCCAGCAGTTTATTCCGTGAGGGAGACACTGAAGCTTTCTTT
CASSLFREGDTEAFF
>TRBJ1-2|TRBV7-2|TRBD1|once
TGTGCCAGCAGCTTAGAGGGGGCGCTTGGCTACACCTTC
CASSLEGALGYTF
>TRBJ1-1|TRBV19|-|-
TGTGCCAGTAGTGGAGGGTGGGCGAACACTGAAGCTTTCTTT
CASSGGWANTEAFF
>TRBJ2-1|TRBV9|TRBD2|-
TGTGCCAGCAGCGTAGGTCCGGGACTATCCTCCGAGCCGGCCTACAATGAGCAGTTCTTC
CASSVGPGLSSEPAYNEQFF
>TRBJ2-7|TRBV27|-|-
TGTGCCAGCAGTTTAGATCAGGGGGGCTCCTACGAGCAGTACTTC
CASSLDQGGSYEQYF
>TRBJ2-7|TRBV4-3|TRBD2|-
TGCGCCAGCAGCTCACGGGGGGAGAGAGACGAGCAGTACTTC
CASSSRGERDEQYF
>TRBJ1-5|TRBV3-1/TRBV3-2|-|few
TGTGCCAGCAGCCAAACGGTCAATCAGCCCCAGCATTTT
CASSQTVNQPQHF
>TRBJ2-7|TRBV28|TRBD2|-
TGTGCCAGCAGACCTTCGTATAGCGGGAGTCTCGAGCAGTACTTC
CASRPSYSGSLEQYF
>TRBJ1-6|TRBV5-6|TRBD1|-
TGTGCCAGCAGCTTGGCGACAGGGAGCTCCTATAATTCACCCCTCCACTTT
CASSLATGSSYNSPLHF
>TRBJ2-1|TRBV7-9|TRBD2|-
TGTGCCAGCAGCGAGCGGGAGGGCCTTTGGAATGAGCAGTTCTTC
CASSEREGLWNEQFF
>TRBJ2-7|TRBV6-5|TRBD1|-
TGTGCCAGCAGTTACATAGGACAGGGGATGTACGAGCAGTACTTC
CASSYIGQGMYEQYF
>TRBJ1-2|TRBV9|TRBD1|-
TGTGCCAGCAGCGTAGGGGCAGGGGGTGACTATGGCTACACCTTC
CASSVGAGGDYGYTF
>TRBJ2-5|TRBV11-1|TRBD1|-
TGTGCCAGCAGCTGGACAGGGGAGACCCAGTACTTC
CASSWTGETQYF
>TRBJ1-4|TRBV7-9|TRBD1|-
TGTGCCAGCAGCCCTCAGGGGGAGGATGAAAAACTGTTTTTT
CASSPQGEDEKLFF
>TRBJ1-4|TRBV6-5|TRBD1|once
TGTGCCAGCAGTTTAAACCGGACAGGGGGGCATGAAAAACTGTTTTTT
CASSLNRTGGHEKLFF
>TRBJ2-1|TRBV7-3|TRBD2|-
TGTGCCAGCAGCTCCATTCCGGGACTAGCGGGAGATAGCGAGCAGTTCTTC
CASSSIPGLAGDSEQFF
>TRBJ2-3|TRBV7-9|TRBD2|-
TGTGCCAGCAGCTTAGTTGATAGACTAGCGGGAGAGTTGACAGATACGCAGTATTTT
CASSLVDRLAGELTDTQYF
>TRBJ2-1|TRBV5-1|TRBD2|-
TGCGCCAGCAGCCTCGGACTAGCGGGAGGCGATGAGCAGTTCTTC
CASSLGLAGGDEQFF
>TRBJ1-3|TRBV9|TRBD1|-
TGTGCCAGCAGCGTAGACCTACAGGGGGCGCTGGGAAACACCATATATTTT
CASSVDLQGALGNTIYF
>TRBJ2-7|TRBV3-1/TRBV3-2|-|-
TGTGCCAGCAGCCAAGATCGACAACAGGCCCGCTCCTACGAGCAGTACTTC
CASSQDRQQARSYEQYF
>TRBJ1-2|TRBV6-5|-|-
TGTGCCAGCAGCACAGACCGATTTTGGGGCTACACCTTC
CASSTDRFWGYTF
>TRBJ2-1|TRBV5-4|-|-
TGTGCCAGCAGCTTGGCCGCCGGGACTTACAATGAGCAGTTCTTC
CASSLAAGTYNEQFF
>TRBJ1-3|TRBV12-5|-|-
TGTGCTAGTGGTTTGGTACTTGGACAGATGAGCTCTGGAAACACCATATATTTT
CASGLVLGQMSSGNTIYF
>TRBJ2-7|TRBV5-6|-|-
TGTGCCAGCAGCGGCAGGGGCTACGAGCAGTACTTC
CASSGRGYEQYF
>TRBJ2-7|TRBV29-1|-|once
TGCAGCGTCCACGGGACACCGACGGACAAATACGAGCAGTACTTC
CSVHGTPTDKYEQYF
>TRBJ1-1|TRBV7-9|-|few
TGTGCCAGCAGCTTAGCAGTTAGCGGCGGAACTGAAGCTTTCTTT
CASSLAVSGGTEAFF